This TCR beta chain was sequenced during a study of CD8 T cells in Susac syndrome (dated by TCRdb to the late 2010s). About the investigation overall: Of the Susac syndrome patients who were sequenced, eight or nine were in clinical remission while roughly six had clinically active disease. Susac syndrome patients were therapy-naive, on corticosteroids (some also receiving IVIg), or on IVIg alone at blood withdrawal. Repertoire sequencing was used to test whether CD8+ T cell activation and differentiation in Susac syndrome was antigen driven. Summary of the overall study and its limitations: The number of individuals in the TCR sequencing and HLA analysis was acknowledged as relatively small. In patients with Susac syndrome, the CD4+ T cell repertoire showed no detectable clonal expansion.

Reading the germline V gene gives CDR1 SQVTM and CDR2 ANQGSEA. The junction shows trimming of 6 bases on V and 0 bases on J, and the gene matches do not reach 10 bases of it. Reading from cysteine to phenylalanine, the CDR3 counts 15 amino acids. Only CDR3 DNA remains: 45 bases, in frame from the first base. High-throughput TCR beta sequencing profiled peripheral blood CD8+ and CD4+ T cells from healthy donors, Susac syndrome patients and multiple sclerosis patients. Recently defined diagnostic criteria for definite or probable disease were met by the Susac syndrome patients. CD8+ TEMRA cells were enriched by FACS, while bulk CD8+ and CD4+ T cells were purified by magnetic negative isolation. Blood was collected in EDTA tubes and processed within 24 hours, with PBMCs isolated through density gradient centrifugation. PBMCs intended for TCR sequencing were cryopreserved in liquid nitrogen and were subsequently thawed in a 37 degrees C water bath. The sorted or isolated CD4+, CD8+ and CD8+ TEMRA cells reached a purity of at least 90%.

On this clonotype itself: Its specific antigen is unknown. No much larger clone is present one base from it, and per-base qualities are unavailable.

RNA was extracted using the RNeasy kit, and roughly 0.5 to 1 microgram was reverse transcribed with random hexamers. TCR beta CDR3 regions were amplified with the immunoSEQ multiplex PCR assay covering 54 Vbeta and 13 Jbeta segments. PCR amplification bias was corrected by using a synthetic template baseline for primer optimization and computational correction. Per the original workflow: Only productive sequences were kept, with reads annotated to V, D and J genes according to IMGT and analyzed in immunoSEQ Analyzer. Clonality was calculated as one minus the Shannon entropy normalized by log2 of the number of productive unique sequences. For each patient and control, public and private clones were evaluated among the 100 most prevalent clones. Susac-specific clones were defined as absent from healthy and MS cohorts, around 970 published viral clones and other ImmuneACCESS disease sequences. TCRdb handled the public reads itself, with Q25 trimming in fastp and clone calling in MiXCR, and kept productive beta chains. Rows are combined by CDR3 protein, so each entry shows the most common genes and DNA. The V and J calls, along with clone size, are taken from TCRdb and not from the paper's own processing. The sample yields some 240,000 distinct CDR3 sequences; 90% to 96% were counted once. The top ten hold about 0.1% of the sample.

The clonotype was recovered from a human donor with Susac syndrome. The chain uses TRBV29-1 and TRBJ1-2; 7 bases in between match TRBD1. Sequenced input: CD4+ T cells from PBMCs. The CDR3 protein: CSVDSGGGANYGYTF. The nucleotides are TGCAGCGTCGACTCAGGGGGGGGAGCTAACTATGGCTACACCTTC.